The rows below give T cell receptor beta chains drawn from one sample of a study of blood T cell repertoires in COVID-19. Sequencing used immunoSEQ multiplex PCR; TCRdb keeps in-frame clones, though not all of them. The sample lists a few hundred thousand clones; about 90% were seen once. The sample taken for sequencing was peripheral blood. The receptors were gathered from a middle-aged woman with COVID-19, enrolled during active disease. The CDR3 runs from the conserved cysteine through the conserved F or W. D genes are given only for firm matches. Expanded clones get a size class; other rows say once, few or many, or leave the size out.

v_call	d_call	j_call	clone_size	cdr3_aa	cdr3_nt
TRBV7-3	NA	TRBJ1-1	once	CASSLTPGNTEAFF	TGTGCCAGCAGCTTAACGCCGGGGAACACTGAAGCTTTCTTT
TRBV9	NA	TRBJ2-3	NA	CASSFPGHGTSFTDTQYF	TGTGCCAGCAGCTTCCCGGGACACGGAACCTCGTTCACAGATACGCAGTATTTT
TRBV4-1	NA	TRBJ2-3	NA	CASSQEHTSTDTQYF	TGCGCCAGCAGCCAAGAGCACACCAGCACAGATACGCAGTATTTT
TRBV30	NA	TRBJ1-3	NA	CAWRARLRHGNTIYF	TGTGCCTGGAGGGCGCGGTTGAGGCACGGAAACACCATATATTTT
TRBV18	TRBD1	TRBJ1-5	NA	CASSATGNNQPQHF	TGTGCCAGCTCCGCGACAGGGAACAATCAGCCCCAGCATTTT
TRBV15	NA	TRBJ1-3	once	CATSREARWEETLSGNTIYF	TGTGCCACCAGCAGAGAAGCCCGTTGGGAGGAGACACTATCTGGAAACACCATATATTTT
TRBV9	TRBD1	TRBJ1-2	once	CASSVGGQANYGYTF	TGTGCCAGCAGCGTAGGTGGACAGGCTAACTATGGCTACACCTTC
TRBV28	NA	TRBJ2-1	NA	CASSLWAEQFF	TGTGCCAGCAGTTTATGGGCTGAGCAGTTCTTC
TRBV6-2/TRBV6-3	TRBD1	TRBJ2-7	NA	CASSYTGQIFYEQYF	TGTGCCAGCAGTTACACGGGACAGATTTTCTACGAGCAGTACTTC
TRBV19	NA	TRBJ2-1	NA	CASHPPGVTYRNEQFF	TGTGCCAGTCACCCCCCTGGGGTCACGTACAGGAATGAGCAGTTCTTC
TRBV5-1	TRBD2	TRBJ2-3	NA	CASSLEASGTTDTQYF	TGCGCCAGCAGCTTGGAGGCTAGCGGGACCACAGATACGCAGTATTTT
TRBV7-6	NA	TRBJ2-5	NA	CASSLGTAHQETQYF	TGTGCCAGCAGCTTAGGAACAGCCCATCAAGAGACCCAGTACTTC
TRBV28	NA	TRBJ1-6	once	CASSRSPGTNYNSPLHF	TGTGCCAGCAGCCGATCCCCCGGGACTAACTATAATTCACCCCTCCACTTT
TRBV5-4	TRBD1	TRBJ1-1	NA	CASSQGQGMNTEAFF	TGTGCCAGCAGCCAAGGACAGGGCATGAACACTGAAGCTTTCTTT
TRBV30	TRBD2	TRBJ2-1	NA	CAWSKTSGGHNEQFF	TGTGCCTGGAGTAAGACTAGCGGGGGACACAATGAGCAGTTCTTC
TRBV10-3	NA	TRBJ1-1	NA	CAISAQSADTEYDTEAFF	TGTGCCATCAGTGCGCAGAGCGCGGACACGGAGTATGACACTGAAGCTTTCTTT
TRBV2	NA	TRBJ2-5	NA	CASSEVGLDQETQYF	TGTGCCAGCAGTGAAGTGGGCTTGGACCAAGAGACCCAGTACTTC
TRBV7-2	TRBD2	TRBJ2-1	NA	CASSLVGGASGRRYNEQFF	TGTGCCAGCAGCTTAGTGGGCGGGGCTAGCGGGAGGAGGTACAATGAGCAGTTCTTC
TRBV20-1	NA	TRBJ1-1	NA	CSASEGLAFF	TGCAGTGCTAGCGAGGGCCTGGCTTTCTTT
TRBV19	TRBD2	TRBJ2-3	NA	CASSEPGGASADTQYF	TGTGCCAGTAGTGAGCCCGGGGGGGCCTCGGCAGATACGCAGTATTTT
TRBV7-2	NA	TRBJ2-5	once	CASSSIETQYF	TGTGCCAGCAGCTCCATCGAGACCCAGTACTTC
TRBV11-1	NA	TRBJ2-6	NA	CASSLPGHSGANVLTF	TGTGCCAGCAGCTTACCTGGACACTCTGGGGCCAACGTCCTGACTTTC
TRBV4-2	NA	TRBJ1-2	NA	CASSQDLQVLRGGYTF	TGTGCCAGCAGCCAAGACCTACAGGTTTTGAGAGGAGGCTACACCTTC
TRBV28	NA	TRBJ2-7	NA	CASSQIDRWGYEQYF	TGTGCCAGCAGTCAAATCGACAGGTGGGGGTACGAGCAGTACTTC
TRBV6-4	NA	TRBJ2-2	NA	CASSDSPLVTTTGELFF	TGTGCCAGCAGTGACTCCCCCTTAGTGACTACTACCGGGGAGCTGTTTTTT
TRBV5-1	TRBD1	TRBJ1-1	once	CASSPRTGGLNTEAFF	TGCGCCAGCAGCCCCCGGACAGGGGGATTGAACACTGAAGCTTTCTTT
TRBV6-1	NA	TRBJ2-7	NA	CASSAAKSYEQYF	TGTGCCAGCAGTGCAGCCAAATCCTACGAGCAGTACTTC
TRBV7-2	NA	TRBJ1-6	NA	CASSSYPWGGDNSPLHF	TGTGCCAGCAGCTCGTACCCTTGGGGGGGGGATAATTCACCCCTCCACTTT
TRBV14	NA	TRBJ2-7	few	CASSQDPSSEQYF	TGTGCCAGCAGCCAAGACCCATCTAGCGAGCAGTACTTC
TRBV5-1	TRBD1	TRBJ2-2	NA	CASSRTGGDTGELFF	TGCGCCAGCAGCCGTACAGGGGGCGACACCGGGGAGCTGTTTTTT
TRBV28	NA	TRBJ1-3	NA	CASRPGGQRNTIYF	TGTGCCAGCCGCCCCGGCGGGCAAAGGAACACCATATATTTT
TRBV29-1	NA	TRBJ2-3	NA	CSVDGGQPDTQYF	TGCAGCGTTGACGGGGGACAGCCAGATACGCAGTATTTT
TRBV12-3/TRBV12-4	NA	TRBJ1-6	NA	CASTKIRRSPLHF	TGTGCCAGCACCAAAATTCGGAGATCACCCCTCCACTTT
TRBV18	TRBD1	TRBJ1-5	NA	CASSSTGINQPQHF	TGTGCCAGCTCATCGACAGGGATCAATCAGCCCCAGCATTTT
TRBV11-3	NA	TRBJ1-2	NA	CASSLSGDRGYTF	TGTGCCAGCAGCTTATCCGGGGATCGTGGCTACACCTTC
TRBV7-2	TRBD1	TRBJ1-4	NA	CASSLGPGQNNEKLFF	TGTGCCAGCAGCTTAGGCCCGGGACAGAATAATGAAAAACTGTTTTTT
TRBV11-3	TRBD1	TRBJ1-2	NA	CASSFPGDRHPNYGYTF	TGTGCCAGCAGCTTCCCGGGGGACAGGCATCCTAACTATGGCTACACCTTC
TRBV19	NA	TRBJ1-5	NA	CASSIGKRSNQPQHF	TGTGCCAGTAGTATAGGAAAACGGAGCAATCAGCCCCAGCATTTT
TRBV29-1	TRBD1	TRBJ1-1	NA	CSAGQGMNTEAFF	TGCAGCGCGGGACAGGGGATGAACACTGAAGCTTTCTTT
TRBV9	TRBD2	TRBJ2-5	NA	CASSAGLAGGQETQYF	TGTGCCAGCAGCGCGGGACTAGCGGGAGGCCAAGAGACCCAGTACTTC
TRBV4-3	TRBD1	TRBJ2-2	NA	CASSTGTGHTGELFF	TGCGCCAGCAGCACCGGGACAGGGCACACCGGGGAGCTGTTTTTT
TRBV5-4	TRBD2	TRBJ2-3	NA	CASSLAAGYTDTQYF	TGTGCCAGCAGCTTGGCAGCGGGGTACACAGATACGCAGTATTTT
TRBV6-6	TRBD1	TRBJ1-4	NA	CASSFQGADEKLFF	TGTGCCAGCAGTTTTCAGGGGGCGGATGAAAAACTGTTTTTT
TRBV7-3	TRBD1	TRBJ2-2	NA	CASSFRQGNTGELFF	TGTGCCAGCAGCTTTAGACAGGGAAACACCGGGGAGCTGTTTTTT
TRBV18	TRBD1	TRBJ1-2	NA	CASSPSGQGINYGYTF	TGTGCCAGCTCACCATCCGGACAGGGGATTAACTATGGCTACACCTTC
TRBV7-9	TRBD1	TRBJ1-2	NA	CASSQQWTGYGYTF	TGTGCCAGCAGCCAACAGTGGACAGGGTATGGCTACACCTTC
TRBV19	TRBD1	TRBJ2-5	NA	CASSLRGRETQYF	TGTGCCAGTAGCCTCAGGGGGCGGGAGACCCAGTACTTC
TRBV5-4	TRBD1	TRBJ2-7	NA	CASSAARTGPGYFSEQYF	TGTGCCAGCAGCGCGGCTAGGACAGGGCCGGGTTATTTCTCCGAGCAGTACTTC
TRBV19	NA	TRBJ1-5	few	CASSRTTSNQPQHF	TGTGCCAGTAGCCGGACAACGAGCAATCAGCCCCAGCATTTT
TRBV19	TRBD1	TRBJ1-5	NA	CASSPWTGGYSNQPQHF	TGTGCCAGTAGTCCCTGGACAGGGGGCTATAGCAATCAGCCCCAGCATTTT
TRBV28	TRBD1	TRBJ1-3	NA	CASREDRGSYGNTIYF	TGTGCCAGCAGAGAAGACAGGGGAAGCTATGGAAACACCATATATTTT
TRBV3-1/TRBV3-2	NA	TRBJ1-4	NA	CASSPWGEGREKLFF	TGTGCCAGCAGCCCCTGGGGGGAGGGTAGAGAAAAACTGTTTTTT
TRBV9	NA	TRBJ2-2	NA	CASSVGGNTGELFF	TGTGCCAGCAGCGTTGGGGGCAACACCGGGGAGCTGTTTTTT
TRBV11-2	NA	TRBJ1-2	many	CASSLEGAANINYGYTF	TGTGCCAGCAGCTTAGAAGGGGCAGCCAATATTAACTATGGCTACACCTTC
TRBV29-1	NA	TRBJ1-2	once	CSVAPGTSYGYTF	TGCAGCGTTGCCCCCGGGACATCGTATGGCTACACCTTC
TRBV5-5	TRBD1	TRBJ2-5	NA	CASSLQGAETQYF	TGTGCCAGCAGCTTACAGGGGGCGGAGACCCAGTACTTC
TRBV6-2/TRBV6-3	TRBD1	TRBJ1-3	NA	CASSPHWDRGLSGNTIYF	TGTGCCAGCAGCCCTCACTGGGACAGGGGCCTCTCTGGAAACACCATATATTTT
TRBV15	NA	TRBJ1-5	few	CATSRSGSNQPQHF	TGTGCCACCAGTAGGTCAGGCAGTAATCAGCCCCAGCATTTT
TRBV7-9	NA	TRBJ1-4	NA	CASSLRPGWGISTNEKLFF	TGTGCCAGCAGCCTCAGGCCAGGTTGGGGCATTTCAACTAATGAAAAACTGTTTTTT
TRBV7-3	NA	TRBJ2-2	NA	CASSPTVVNTGELFF	TGTGCCAGCAGCCCGACAGTGGTGAACACCGGGGAGCTGTTTTTT